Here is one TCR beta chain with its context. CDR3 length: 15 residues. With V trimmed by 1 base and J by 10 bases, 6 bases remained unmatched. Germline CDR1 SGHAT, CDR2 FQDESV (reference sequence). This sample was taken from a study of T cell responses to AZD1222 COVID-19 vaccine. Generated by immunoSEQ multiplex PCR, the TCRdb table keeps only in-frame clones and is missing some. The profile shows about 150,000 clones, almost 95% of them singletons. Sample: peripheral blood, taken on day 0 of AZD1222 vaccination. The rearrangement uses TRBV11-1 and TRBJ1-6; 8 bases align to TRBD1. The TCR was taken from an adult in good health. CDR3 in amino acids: CASSLVQGVESPLHF. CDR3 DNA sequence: TGTGCCAGCAGCTTAGTACAGGGGGTGGAATCACCCCTCCACTTT.